The sequence of this T cell receptor beta chain was determined in a study of T cell clones after liver transplantation. Study-level information: Three of eight recipients were HCV-positive; others had non-autoimmune, non-viral indications.

The method was immunoSEQ multiplex PCR; TCRdb's version includes in-frame clones alone and lacks a portion of them. The sample records tens of thousands of clones, 70% to 75% being singletons. CDR1 MNHNS and CDR2 SASEGT come from the germline V gene. The CDR3 sequence is 14 residues long. V dropped 4 bases and J dropped 3 bases, with 7 bases sitting between them. The chain uses TRBV6-1 and TRBJ1-6, with no clear D. The sequence was collected from a human patient who received a liver transplant. Some T cells may have originated in the graft donor. Source: CD4+ T cells from blood, taken at the 22-month timepoint. CDR3 coding DNA: TGTGCCAGCAGTGGTCTTAGCTATAATTCACCCCTCCACTTT. Translating it yields CASSGLSYNSPLHF.